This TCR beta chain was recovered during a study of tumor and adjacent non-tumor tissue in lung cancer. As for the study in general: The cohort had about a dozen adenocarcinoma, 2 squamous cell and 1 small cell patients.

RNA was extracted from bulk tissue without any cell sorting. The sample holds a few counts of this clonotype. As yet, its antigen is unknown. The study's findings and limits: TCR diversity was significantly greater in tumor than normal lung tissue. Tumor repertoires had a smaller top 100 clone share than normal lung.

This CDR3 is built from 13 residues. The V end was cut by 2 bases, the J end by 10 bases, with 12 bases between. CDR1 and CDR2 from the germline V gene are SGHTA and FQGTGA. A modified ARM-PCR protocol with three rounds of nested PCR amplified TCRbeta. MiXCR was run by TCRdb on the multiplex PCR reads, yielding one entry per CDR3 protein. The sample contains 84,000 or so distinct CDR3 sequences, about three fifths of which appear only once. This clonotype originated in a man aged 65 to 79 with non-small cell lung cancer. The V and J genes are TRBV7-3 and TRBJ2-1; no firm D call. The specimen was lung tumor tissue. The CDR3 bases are TGTGCCAGCAGCTTAGGTCTTGGGTCCGAGCAGTTCTTC. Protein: CASSLGLGSEQFF.